This T cell receptor beta chain was recorded in a study of T-cell memory formation after mild COVID-19. For the study at large: Largely, the TCR clusters proved donor specific.

One entry per CDR3 protein results from TCRdb running MiXCR on the 5' RACE reads. Here the sample spans 350,000 to 500,000 distinct CDR3 sequences, 15% to 20% being singletons. On this clonotype itself: The target antigen is unknown.

Trimming removed 1 base from V and 6 bases from J, with 9 bases in between. There are 14 residues in the CDR3. Germline V gives CDR1 MGHRA, CDR2 YSYEKL. Study-wide findings and caveats: Clones contracting day 15 to 85 were balanced CD4/CD8; later expanders leaned CD4+. Mainly CM and EM harbored the contracting CD4+ clones; mainly EMRA harbored the CD8+ ones.

The specimen was PBMCs or a T cell subset sorted from them (not recorded which). The chain combines TRBV4-1 with TRBJ1-4, with D uncertain. The TCR originated in a man between 18 and 29 years old who had mild COVID-19 (a few samples of this study predate the infection). Cell type and time point are not known. In DNA form, the CDR3 reads TGCGCCAGCAGCCAAGTGGGTGGTGATGAAAAACTGTTTTTT. Protein sequence: CASSQVGGDEKLFF.